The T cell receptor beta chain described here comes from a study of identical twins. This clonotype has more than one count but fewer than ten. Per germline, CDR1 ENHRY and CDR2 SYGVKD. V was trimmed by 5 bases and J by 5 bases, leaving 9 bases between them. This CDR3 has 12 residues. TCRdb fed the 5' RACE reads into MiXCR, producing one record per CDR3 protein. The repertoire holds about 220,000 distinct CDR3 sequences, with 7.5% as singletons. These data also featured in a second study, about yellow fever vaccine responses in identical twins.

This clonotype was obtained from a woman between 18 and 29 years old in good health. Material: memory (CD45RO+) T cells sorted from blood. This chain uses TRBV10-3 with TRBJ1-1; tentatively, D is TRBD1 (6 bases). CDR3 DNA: TGTGCCATCAGTACAGGGAGAACTGAAGCTTTCTTT. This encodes CAISTGRTEAFF.